These 24 T cell receptor beta chains came from one sample sequenced in a study of Ad26.COV2.S vaccination and SARS-CoV-2 variants. The protocol was immunoSEQ multiplex PCR, while the TCRdb copy is restricted to in-frame clones and leaves out a portion. Among around 400,000 clones, approximately 90% were seen once, and the ten largest hold more than 9%. Treatment reported: some 20 received Ad26.COV2.S at low or high dose, single or two shots; about 5 received placebo; per-sample allocation not given. Samples were taken on day 63 after the first vaccine or placebo injection. Source: peripheral blood, taken in a trial of Ad26.COV2.S vaccine versus placebo. The receptors derive from a person between 18 and 65 years old who received the Ad26.COV2.S COVID-19 vaccine or a placebo.

The rearrangement uses TRBV12-5 and TRBJ1-2; D is ambiguous. This CDR3 comprises 13 residues. Trimming took 6 bases from V and 4 from J, leaving 12 bases between them. Germline V lookup: CDR1 LGHNT, CDR2 FRNRAP. Here the CDR3 DNA reads TGTGCTAGTGGCCCACCGAACCCCTATGGCTACACCTTC. It specifies CASGPPNPYGYTF.

This clone was detected only a few times. The V and J genes are TRBV5-6 and TRBJ1-5; D remains ambiguous. With 2 bases removed from V and 5 bases from J, the gap between germline ends came to 5 bases. The germline CDR1 and CDR2 sequences are SGHDT and YYEEEE. The CDR3 covers 12 residues. In nucleotides, the CDR3 is TGTGCCAGCAGCTTTGGGGATCAGCCCCAGCATTTT. Residues: CASSFGDQPQHF.

V is TRBV6-5 and J is TRBJ1-5; 8 bases fit TRBD1. Germline V lookup: CDR1 MNHEY, CDR2 SVGAGI. The CDR3 runs 15 residues. With 6 bases clipped from V and 4 bases from J, the junction kept 8 bases outside the gene matches. CDR3 amino acids: CASSHTRTGNQPQHF. The CDR3 bases are TGTGCCAGCAGCCACACCCGGACAGGGAATCAGCCCCAGCATTTT.

V and J are TRBV30 and TRBJ1-2; D uncertain. Germline V lookup: CDR1 GTSNPN, CDR2 SVGIG (reference sequence). The CDR3 spans 14 residues. V was shortened by 5 bases and J by 6 bases, with 19 bases between the two germline ends. The CDR3 sequence: CAWDQPIRPDGYTF. As DNA, the CDR3 is TGTGCCTGGGATCAACCGATCCGCCCGGATGGCTACACCTTC.

This chain joins TRBV19 and TRBJ2-1; 10 positions agree with TRBD2. The CDR3 length is 18 residues. Trimming took 1 base from V and 0 from J; bases not matched to a gene: 6. Germline V lookup: CDR1 LNHDA, CDR2 SQIVND (reference sequence). CDR3 amino acids: CASSIGYSSGSSYNEQFF. The CDR3 DNA sequence: TGTGCCAGTAGTATAGGCTATTCTAGCGGGAGCTCCTACAATGAGCAGTTCTTC.

This chain uses TRBV28 with TRBJ2-7, with 7 bases identical to TRBD1. Trimming removed 7 bases from V and 0 bases from J; junction bases left unmatched: 3. CDR1 is MDHEN, CDR2 SYDVKM, per germline. The CDR3 has 13 amino acids. The CDR3 sequence: CASKNRGSYEQYF. In DNA form, the CDR3 reads TGTGCCAGCAAGAACAGGGGCTCCTACGAGCAGTACTTC.

This chain connects TRBV21-1 to TRBJ2-5; TRBD1, the table's D call, was not compared with the DNA. TRBV21-1 is given as a pseudogene. The CDR3 spans 14 residues. CDR3 protein: CASSKVRGRETQYF. Here the CDR3 DNA reads TGTGCCAGCAGCAAAGTTAGGGGGCGGGAGACCCAGTACTTC.

There are a few counts of this clone. This sequence joins TRBV30 and TRBJ2-1, with 10 nucleotides matching TRBD2. The CDR3 runs 17 residues. J lost 6 bases, V lost 0 bases, and 11 bases had no gene match. CDR1 and CDR2 (germline): GTSNPN, SVGIG (reference sequence). CDR3 loop: CAWSVRASGRGANEQFF. Written as DNA, the CDR3 is TGTGCCTGGAGTGTAAGGGCTAGCGGGAGAGGAGCCAATGAGCAGTTCTTC.

The chain recombines TRBV5-1 with TRBJ2-7, with a weak D call TRBD1 (6 bases). Looked up from germline, CDR1 is SGHRS and CDR2 is YFSETQ. CDR3 length: 11 amino acids. With 3 bases removed from V and 6 bases from J, the gap between germline ends came to 7 bases. The CDR3 coding sequence is TGCGCCAGCAGCTCAGGGGTCGAGCAGTACTTC. Translation gives CASSSGVEQYF.

CDR3 sequence (DNA): TGCGCCAGCAGCCGTGGGGGACCCTCTAACTATGGCTACACCTTC. It translates to CASSRGGPSNYGYTF. The chain combines TRBV4-3 with TRBJ1-2; a possible D gene is TRBD1 (5 bases). V was clipped by 4 bases and J by 0 bases, with 12 bases between them. The length of the CDR3 is 15 residues. Germline values: CDR1 LGHNA, CDR2 YSLEER.

This clone was observed once. The chain couples TRBV5-1 to TRBJ1-1; D is perhaps TRBD1 (6 bases). The CDR3 is 13 amino acids. Trimming left V 4 bases short and J 2 bases short, with 9 bases between. The germline gives CDR1 SGHRS, CDR2 YFSETQ. The DNA for the CDR3 is TGCGCCAGCAGCAAGACAGGAAACACTGAAGCTTTCTTT. Translated: CASSKTGNTEAFF. Filled out from reference TRBV5-1 and TRBJ1-1, the complete variable domain reads KAGVTQTPRYLIKTRGQQVTLSCSPISGHRSVSWYQQTPGQGLQFLFEYFSETQRNKGNFPGRFSGRQFSNSRSEMNVSTLELGDSALYLCASSKTGNTEAFFGQGTRLTVV.

V and J are TRBV18 and TRBJ2-7; TRBD1 agrees at 8 bases. The CDR3 loop spans 15 amino acids. Germline V gene sequence: CDR1 KGHSH, CDR2 LQKENI. The junction had 7 bases not matched to a gene; V was cut back by 2 bases and J by 4 bases. The CDR3 is CASSPARTGSYEQYF. Written as DNA, the CDR3 is TGTGCCAGCTCACCAGCCCGGACAGGGTCTTACGAGCAGTACTTC.

The V gene is TRBV30, the J gene TRBJ2-7; 12 bases are shared with TRBD2. V lost 2 bases and J lost 8; bases outside the gene matches: 10. CDR1 and CDR2 (germline): GTSNPN, SVGIG (reference sequence). This CDR3 has 15 amino acids. The CDR3: CAWSTYDGLAGKQYF. The CDR3 DNA is TGTGCCTGGAGTACATACGACGGACTAGCGGGGAAGCAGTACTTC.

The chain carries TRBV9 and TRBJ1-3; D is perhaps TRBD1 (6 bases). The germline V gene has CDR1 SGDLS and CDR2 YYNGEE. The CDR3 covers 15 residues. The V gene lost 6 bases and the J gene lost 2 bases, with 15 bases spanning the gap. CDR3 protein: CASNPSGEAGNTIYF. The DNA for the CDR3 is TGTGCCAGCAACCCCTCAGGGGAGGCTGGAAACACCATATATTTT.

J is TRBJ2-7 and V is TRBV14; D gene unclear. The CDR3 length is 13 residues. Germline V gene lookup returns CDR1 SGHDN and CDR2 FVKESK. V was cut by 1 base and J by 4 bases, with 8 bases left in between. CDR3 residues: CASSQVVVYEQYF. DNA for the CDR3: TGTGCCAGCAGCCAAGTCGTGGTTTACGAGCAGTACTTC.

This rearrangement joins TRBV7-8 to TRBJ2-2; 8 bases are shared with TRBD2. CDR1 is SGHVS and CDR2 is FQNEAQ in the germline V gene. Unmatched junction bases numbered 13, after V lost 5 bases and J lost 5 bases. This CDR3 has 17 residues. CDR3 protein: CASSHTGGGYPTGELFF. In nucleotides, the CDR3 is TGTGCCAGCAGCCACACGGGCGGGGGGTACCCTACCGGGGAGCTGTTTTTT.

The chain recombines TRBV19 with TRBJ2-1, with 8 bases matching TRBD2. Germline CDR1 LNHDA, CDR2 SQIVND (reference sequence). V dropped 2 bases and J dropped 0; count of bases not matched to a gene: 3. CDR3 length equals 16 residues. In DNA form, the CDR3 reads TGTGCCAGTAGTATAAGCGGGACTAGCTCCTACAATGAGCAGTTCTTC. This sequence encodes CASSISGTSSYNEQFF.

This chain uses TRBV11-3 with TRBJ2-1; D is perhaps TRBD2 (5 bases). The germline V gene encodes CDR1 SGHNT and CDR2 YENEEA. V gave up 1 base and J gave up 6 bases, with 13 bases separating them. The CDR3 length is 15 residues. CDR3 in amino acids: CASSLGGLGSNEQFF. CDR3 bases: TGTGCCAGCAGCTTAGGTGGGTTGGGGAGCAATGAGCAGTTCTTC.

Points on this clone: Different DNA sequences within this sample yield the same CDR3. The V gene is TRBV29-1, the J gene TRBJ2-3; 7 bases are a match to TRBD1. The ends lost 4 bases at V and 1 base at J; junction bases unmatched: 5. Germline CDR1 SQVTM, CDR2 ANQGSEA. This CDR3 is 14 amino acids long. The CDR3 spells CSVGGGVGTDTQYF. The DNA for the CDR3 is TGCAGCGTTGGAGGGGGCGTAGGCACAGATACGCAGTATTTT.

The V call is TRBV20-1, the J call TRBJ1-5; a weak D match, TRBD1 (5 bases). Looked up from germline, CDR1 is DFQATT and CDR2 is SNEGSKA (reference sequence). This CDR3 is built from 10 residues. The CDR3 is CRAGGQPQHF. The DNA for the CDR3 is TGCAGGGCGGGGGGACAGCCCCAGCATTTT.

This sequence joins TRBV28 and TRBJ1-6; 11 bases map to TRBD1. CDR3 size: 15 residues. Per the germline V gene, CDR1 is MDHEN and CDR2 is SYDVKM. The J segment lost 9 bases and the V segment lost 6 bases, leaving 7 bases of the junction unmatched. The CDR3 protein is CASSFFGQGASPLHF. The CDR3 DNA reads TGTGCCAGCAGCTTTTTCGGACAGGGGGCTTCACCCCTCCACTTT.

The chain employs TRBV30 and TRBJ2-7; D is unclear. CDR1 GTSNPN and CDR2 SVGIG come from the germline V gene (reference sequence). CDR3 length equals 13 residues. V gave up 0 bases and J gave up 5 bases, with 11 bases separating them. The CDR3 DNA follows: TGTGCCTGGAGTGTACGGAACCGTGACGAGCAGTACTTC. Translated: CAWSVRNRDEQYF.

The chain links TRBV7-9 to TRBJ2-7; D unclear. The CDR3 loop spans 14 amino acids. V lost 2 bases and J lost 2, with 10 bases in between. Germline assignment: CDR1 SEHNR and CDR2 FQNEAQ (reference sequence). CDR3 in DNA: TGTGCCAGCAGCTTAAACGACGGTCCCTACGAGCAGTACTTC. It yields the protein CASSLNDGPYEQYF. Variable domain in full (rest from reference TRBV7-9 and TRBJ2-7): DTGVSQNPRHKITKRGQNVTFRCDPISEHNRLYWYRQTLGQGPEFLTYFQNEAQLEKSRLLSDRFSAERPKGSFSTLEIQRTEQGDSAMYLCASSLNDGPYEQYFGPGTRLTVT.

The chain links TRBV7-2 to TRBJ1-2; tentative D call: TRBD1 (5 bases). Trimming cost V 3 bases and J 3 bases, with 17 bases left between them. The germline CDR1 and CDR2 sequences are SGHTA and FQGNSA. The CDR3 runs to 16 residues. This CDR3 is CASSFFDSPGDYGYTF. DNA of the CDR3: TGTGCCAGCAGCTTCTTCGACAGTCCCGGGGACTATGGCTACACCTTC.